Presented here are 24 T cell receptor beta chains from one specimen sequenced in a study of neurological immune-mediated disorders. TCRdb re-derived calls from the 5' RACE reads in MiXCR, one entry per CDR3 protein. Of fewer than 80,000 distinct CDR3 sequences in the sample, 4% to 6% are singletons; the top ten hold less than 3.5%. Source material: PBMCs. The receptor source for this set is a woman between 50 and 59 years old with multiple sclerosis.

In its sample, this clonotype was seen many times. The chain is built from TRBV7-2 and TRBJ1-2, with 7 nucleotides matching TRBD1. The V gene end was trimmed by 6 bases and the J gene end by 4 bases; junction bases not matched to a gene: 8. Germline CDR1 and CDR2: SGHTA and FQGNSA. This CDR3 is 14 amino acids long. The CDR3 coding sequence is TGTGCCAGCAGTGTAGGGGGCGCTGGCTATGGCTACACCTTC. Amino acids: CASSVGGAGYGYTF.

To note about this clonotype: A read error is possible here, since a much larger clone lies one base away. The rearrangement links TRBV10-3 to TRBJ1-5; perhaps TRBD1 as D (6 bases). This CDR3 has 14 amino acids. Looked up from germline, CDR1 is ENHRY and CDR2 is SYGVKD. V lost 4 bases, J lost 5 bases, and 12 bases lay in between. The CDR3 here is CAISVQGTDQPQHF. The DNA for the CDR3 is TGTGCCATCAGTGTACAGGGTACCGATCAGCCCCAGCATTTT.

There are many counts of this clonotype. This rearrangement joins TRBV10-3 to TRBJ2-3; D is tentatively TRBD1 or TRBD2 (5 bases each). The germline V gene has CDR1 ENHRY and CDR2 SYGVKD. The CDR3 loop spans 15 amino acids. V was clipped by 4 bases and J by 7 bases, with 18 bases between them. Here the CDR3 DNA reads TGTGCCATCAGTGGAGGGGATGCAGTGGGGAATACGCAGTATTTT. It encodes CAISGGDAVGNTQYF.

The table lists this clonotype with a few counts. A much bigger clone sits one base away, suggesting this may be a read error. V usage is TRBV12-5 and J usage is TRBJ1-1; possibly TRBD1 for D (6 bases). V was trimmed by 5 bases and J by 6 bases, leaving 16 bases between them. In germline, CDR1 is LGHNT, CDR2 FRNRAP. The CDR3 is 14 amino acids. DNA of the CDR3: TGTGCTAGTGGTATAGGAAAGGGGGTACCTGAAGCTTTCTTT. This gives the protein CASGIGKGVPEAFF.

This clonotype was seen a handful of times. This rearrangement joins TRBV20-1 to TRBJ2-3, with D unresolved. V dropped 8 bases and J dropped 1 base, with 13 bases sitting between them. The CDR3 runs to 13 residues. Germline V gene data show CDR1 as DFQATT and CDR2 as SNEGSKA (reference sequence). The CDR3 nucleotides read TGCAGTCATTCGATCGGCGGCACAGATACGCAGTATTTT. Residues: CSHSIGGTDTQYF.

Ten or more counts support this clonotype. The V call is TRBV20-1, the J call TRBJ1-4; D might be TRBD1 (5 bases). Germline loops: CDR1 DFQATT, CDR2 SNEGSKA (reference sequence). Trimming left V 7 bases short and J 3 bases short, with 12 bases between. The CDR3 extends over 13 amino acids. The CDR3 sequence is CSVSGQANEKLFF. The CDR3 DNA sequence: TGCAGTGTTTCGGGGCAGGCTAATGAAAAACTGTTTTTT.

The chain links TRBV20-1 to TRBJ2-3, with a possible D match to TRBD2 (7 bases). Germline lookup yields CDR1 DFQATT and CDR2 SNEGSKA (reference sequence). The CDR3 is 13 residues long. CDR3 amino acids: CFVEGGAGDTQYF. CDR3 DNA sequence: TGCTTTGTGGAGGGGGGGGCAGGAGATACGCAGTATTTT.

This clonotype was detected ten times or more. This rearrangement joins TRBV7-2 to TRBJ1-2; perhaps TRBD1 as D (6 bases). This CDR3 has 14 amino acids. CDR1 SGHTA and CDR2 FQGNSA come from the germline V gene. Trimming took 5 bases from V and 4 from J, leaving 14 bases between them. This CDR3 reads CASSPRTAGYGYTF. CDR3 sequence (DNA): TGTGCCAGCAGCCCGAGGACAGCCGGCTATGGCTACACCTTC.

This clonotype was seen at least ten times. The chain carries TRBV7-3 and TRBJ2-2, with D possibly being TRBD2 (5 bases). Germline-derived CDR1 and CDR2 are SGHTA and FQGTGA. The ends were cut back, 2 bases at V and 1 base at J, with 8 bases in the middle. This CDR3 has 15 amino acids. This CDR3 is CASSLFGMNTGELFF. DNA for the CDR3: TGTGCCAGCAGCTTATTCGGGATGAACACCGGGGAGCTGTTTTTT.

This clonotype was observed many times. The CDR3 is CASSSGGQSSGNTIYF. DNA for the CDR3: TGCGCCAGCAGCTCGGGCGGACAGTCCTCTGGAAACACCATATATTTT. The V gene is TRBV5-1, the J gene TRBJ1-3; D perhaps matches TRBD1 (6 bases). V lost 3 bases and J 0 bases, leaving 13 bases between the germline ends. The CDR3 has 16 amino acids. Germline assignment: CDR1 SGHRS and CDR2 YFSETQ.

This clonotype was seen a handful of times. Its ends do not fully match the called genes, so a read error is possible. The rearrangement joins TRBV28 to TRBJ1-6; unclear D gene. The germline V gene has CDR1 MDHEN and CDR2 SYDVKM. This CDR3 has 13 residues. The CDR3 sequence is CASSLYVNSPLNF. The CDR3 DNA sequence: TGTGCCAGCAGTTTATACGTGAATTCACCCCTCAACTTT.

The chain couples TRBV11-3 to TRBJ2-5; D is unclear. The CDR3 contains 14 residues. Trimming cost V 3 bases and J 5 bases, with 13 bases left between them. Germline V gene lookup returns CDR1 SGHNT and CDR2 YENEEA. CDR3 in DNA: TGTGCCAGCAGCTTTAGCCTTGTGGCCGAGACCCAGTACTTC. It codes for CASSFSLVAETQYF.

This clonotype came up many times. The chain employs TRBV15 and TRBJ2-3, with TRBD2 identical over 7 bases. In germline, CDR1 is LNHNV, CDR2 YYDKDF (reference sequence). The length of the CDR3 is 13 residues. The V segment lost 7 bases and the J segment 4 bases; nucleotides outside the gene matches: 5. CDR3 in amino acids: CATNIAGADTQYF. The CDR3, as DNA: TGTGCCACCAATATCGCGGGGGCAGATACGCAGTATTTT.

This clonotype occurred many times. The rearrangement uses TRBV7-2 and TRBJ2-1; D gene unclear. CDR1 SGHTA and CDR2 FQGNSA come from the germline V gene. This CDR3 is 13 amino acids long. Trimming cost V 4 bases and J 2 bases, with 6 bases left between them. CDR3 amino acids: CASSSDPYNEQFF. CDR3 nucleotides: TGTGCCAGCAGCTCAGACCCCTACAATGAGCAGTTCTTC.

This clonotype was observed at least ten times. V and J are TRBV7-3 and TRBJ1-1; no definite D call. Germline assignment: CDR1 SGHTA and CDR2 FQGTGA. Deletions cut 2 bases from V and 1 base from J, with 8 bases between. The CDR3 consists of 14 residues. This CDR3 is CASSLQAGNTEAFF. CDR3 in DNA: TGTGCCAGCAGCTTACAGGCCGGGAACACTGAAGCTTTCTTT.

This clonotype was observed many times. The V gene is TRBV20-1, the J gene TRBJ2-3, with no clear D. The V end lost 1 base, the J end lost 0 bases, and 5 bases lay between the germline ends. This CDR3 spans 13 amino acids. CDR1 is DFQATT, CDR2 SNEGSKA, per germline (reference sequence). The CDR3, as DNA: TGCAGTGCTAGAGTGGCTAGCACAGATACGCAGTATTTT. Its protein is CSARVASTDTQYF.

This clonotype was observed a few times. V is TRBV20-1 and J is TRBJ2-1; D call uncertain. Germline V gene sequence: CDR1 DFQATT, CDR2 SNEGSKA (reference sequence). The CDR3 loop spans 14 amino acids. V was trimmed by 6 bases and J by 6 bases, leaving 18 bases between them. The CDR3 DNA reads TGCAGTGCGGTTGGCCTCCCCCTGGCCAATGAGCAGTTCTTC. It yields the protein CSAVGLPLANEQFF.

As DNA, the CDR3 is TGTGCCAGCAGTCCCAGGGACAGGTTGGAGACCCAGTACTTC. Protein: CASSPRDRLETQYF. The gene calls are TRBV5-4 and TRBJ2-5; 8 nucleotides line up with TRBD1. CDR1 SGHNT and CDR2 YYREEE come from the germline V gene (reference sequence). J lost 5 bases, V lost 5 bases, and 8 bases had no gene match. This CDR3 comprises 14 residues. The whole variable domain, remainder taken from reference TRBV5-4 and TRBJ2-5, is ETGVTQSPTHLIKTRGQQVTLRCSSQSGHNTVSWYQQALGQGPQFIFQYYREEENGRGNFPPRFSGLQFPNYSSELNVNALELDDSALYLCASSPRDRLETQYFGPGTRLLVL.

Worth noting for this clonotype: A clone one base away is much larger, so this may be a read error. The V call is TRBV28, the J call TRBJ1-5; 7 bases match TRBD1. Germline loops: CDR1 MDHEN, CDR2 SYDVKM. This CDR3 spans 15 amino acids. With 3 bases clipped from V and 4 bases from J, the junction kept 6 bases outside the gene matches. As DNA, the CDR3 is TGTGCCAGCAGTTTCCGACAGGGAACTAATCAGCCCCAGCATTTT. Amino acids: CASSFRQGTNQPQHF. Variable domain in full (rest from reference TRBV28 and TRBJ1-5): DVKVTQSSRYLVKRTGEKVFLECVQDMDHENMFWYRQDPGLGLRLIYFSYDVKMKEKGDIPEGYSVSREKKERFSLILESASTNQTSMYLCASSFRQGTNQPQHFGDGTRLSIL.

This clonotype appeared many times. The rearrangement joins TRBV7-2 to TRBJ2-1, with D possibly TRBD1 on 5 matching bases. Trimming removed 6 bases at V and 9 bases at J, with 21 bases between. The CDR3 runs to 15 residues. Germline assignment: CDR1 SGHTA and CDR2 FQGNSA. The CDR3 nucleotides read TGTGCCAGCAGAGTGACAGTTGGGTTAAGGAGTGAGCAGTTCTTC. Protein product: CASRVTVGLRSEQFF.

The chain couples TRBV4-1 to TRBJ2-1; a possible D gene is TRBD2 (6 bases). Germline CDR1 reads MGHRA; CDR2 reads YSYEKL. The CDR3 extends over 15 amino acids. V dropped 0 bases and J dropped 12 bases, with 18 bases sitting between them. CDR3 nucleotide sequence: TGCGCCAGCAGCCAAGAAAGTTTCTCGGGGGAATGGCAGTTCTTC. Its protein is CASSQESFSGEWQFF.

This clonotype was counted many times. The chain has TRBV20-1 and TRBJ2-7; D not resolved. V was pared by 0 bases and J by 3 bases, with 12 bases between. Germline V gene lookup returns CDR1 DFQATT and CDR2 SNEGSKA (reference sequence). The CDR3 runs to 14 residues. The DNA for the CDR3 is TGCAGTGCTAGAGATCAAGGCAGCAGCTACGAGCAGTACTTC. This sequence encodes CSARDQGSSYEQYF.

This clonotype was counted many times. A read error may be the cause here, since a much bigger clone is one base away. V is TRBV20-1 and J is TRBJ2-7, with D possibly TRBD1 on 5 matching bases. V was trimmed by 4 bases and J by 7 bases, leaving 14 bases between them. CDR3 length equals 12 residues. CDR1 and CDR2 (germline): DFQATT, SNEGSKA (reference sequence). The CDR3 DNA sequence: TGCAGTGCTAAGACAGTCTGGGAAGAGCAGTACTTC. Encoded protein: CSAKTVWEEQYF.

This clonotype was seen repeatedly, ten times or more. This chain links TRBV5-1 with TRBJ1-2; D gene unclear. This CDR3 has 12 amino acids. The germline CDR1 and CDR2 sequences are SGHRS and YFSETQ. V lost 4 bases and J lost 5, with 9 bases in between. The CDR3: CASSPLGYGYTF. The CDR3 coding sequence is TGCGCCAGCAGCCCCTTAGGATATGGCTACACCTTC.